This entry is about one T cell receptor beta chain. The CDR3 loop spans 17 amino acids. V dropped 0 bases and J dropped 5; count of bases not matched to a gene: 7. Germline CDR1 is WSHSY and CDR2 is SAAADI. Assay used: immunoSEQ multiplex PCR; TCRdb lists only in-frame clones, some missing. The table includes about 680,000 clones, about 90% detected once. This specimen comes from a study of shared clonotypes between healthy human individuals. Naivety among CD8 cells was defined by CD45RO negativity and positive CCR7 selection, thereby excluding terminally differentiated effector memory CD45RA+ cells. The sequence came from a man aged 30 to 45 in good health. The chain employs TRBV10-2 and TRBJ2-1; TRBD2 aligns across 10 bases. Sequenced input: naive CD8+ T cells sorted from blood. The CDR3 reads CASSESLAGVRDNEQFF. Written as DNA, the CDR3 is TGCGCCAGCAGTGAGTCTCTAGCGGGAGTGAGGGACAATGAGCAGTTCTTC.